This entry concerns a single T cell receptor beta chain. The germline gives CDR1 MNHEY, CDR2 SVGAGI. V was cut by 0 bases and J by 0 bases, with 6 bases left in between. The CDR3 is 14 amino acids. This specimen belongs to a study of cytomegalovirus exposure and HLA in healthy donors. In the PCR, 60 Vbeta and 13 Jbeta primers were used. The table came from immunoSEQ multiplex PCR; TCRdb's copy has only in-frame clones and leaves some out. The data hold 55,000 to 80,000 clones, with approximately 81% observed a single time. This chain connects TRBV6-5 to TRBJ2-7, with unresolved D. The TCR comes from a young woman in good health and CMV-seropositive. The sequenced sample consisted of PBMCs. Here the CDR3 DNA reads TGTGCCAGCAGTTACTCTCAGAACTCCTACGAGCAGTACTTC. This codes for CASSYSQNSYEQYF.